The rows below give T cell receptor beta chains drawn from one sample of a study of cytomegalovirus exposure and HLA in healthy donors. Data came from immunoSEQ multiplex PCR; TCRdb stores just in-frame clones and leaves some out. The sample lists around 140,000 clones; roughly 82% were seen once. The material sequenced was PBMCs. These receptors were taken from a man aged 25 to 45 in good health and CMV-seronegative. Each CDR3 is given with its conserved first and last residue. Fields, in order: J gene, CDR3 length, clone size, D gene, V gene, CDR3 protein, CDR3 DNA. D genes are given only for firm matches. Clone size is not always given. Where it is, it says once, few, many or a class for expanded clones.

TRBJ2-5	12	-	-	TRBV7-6	CASSRYQETQYF	TGTGCCAGCAGCCGGTACCAAGAGACCCAGTACTTC
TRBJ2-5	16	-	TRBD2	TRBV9	CASSVASGRAGETQYF	TGTGCCAGCAGCGTAGCCTCCGGGAGGGCCGGGGAGACCCAGTACTTC
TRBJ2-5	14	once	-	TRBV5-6	CASSLGGGAETQYF	TGTGCCAGCAGCTTAGGAGGGGGGGCTGAGACCCAGTACTTC
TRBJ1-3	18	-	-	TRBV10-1	CASSDGDSYFSSGNTIYF	TGCGCCAGCAGTGATGGGGACTCCTACTTCAGCTCTGGAAACACCATATATTTT
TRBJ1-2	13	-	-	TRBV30	CAWSVVGARGYTF	TGTGCCTGGAGTGTTGTGGGGGCTAGGGGCTACACCTTC
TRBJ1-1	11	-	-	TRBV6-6	CASSRVSEAFF	TGTGCCAGCAGTCGGGTGTCTGAAGCTTTCTTT
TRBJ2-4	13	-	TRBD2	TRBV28	CASSTSGSNIQYF	TGTGCCAGCAGTACGAGCGGGAGTAACATTCAGTACTTC
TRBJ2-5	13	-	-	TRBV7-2	CASSLVRLETQYF	TGTGCCAGCAGCTTAGTGCGGCTGGAGACCCAGTACTTC
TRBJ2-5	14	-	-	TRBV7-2	CASSPVSWAETQYF	TGTGCCAGCAGCCCTGTCTCCTGGGCGGAGACCCAGTACTTC
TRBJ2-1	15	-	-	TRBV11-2	CASSPGSLSYNEQFF	TGTGCCAGCAGCCCCGGGAGCCTCTCCTACAATGAGCAGTTCTTC
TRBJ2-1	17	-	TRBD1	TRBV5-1	CASSLGGTGSWYNEQFF	TGCGCCAGCAGCTTGGGTGGGACAGGGAGTTGGTACAATGAGCAGTTCTTC
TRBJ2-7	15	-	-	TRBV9	CASSRTSLSSYEQYF	TGTGCCAGCAGCCGTACTAGCCTTAGCTCCTACGAGCAGTACTTC
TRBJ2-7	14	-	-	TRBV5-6	CASSLGAGAYEQYF	TGTGCCAGCAGCTTGGGGGCAGGGGCCTACGAGCAGTACTTC
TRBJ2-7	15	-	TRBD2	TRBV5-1	CASSLFGGGTYEQYF	TGCGCCAGCAGCCTCTTTGGGGGGGGGACCTACGAGCAGTACTTC
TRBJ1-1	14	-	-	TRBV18	CASSPPSSDTEAFF	TGTGCCAGCTCACCCCCCTCCAGCGACACTGAAGCTTTCTTT
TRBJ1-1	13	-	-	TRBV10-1	CASSAAGETEAFF	TGCGCCAGCAGTGCGGCAGGGGAGACTGAAGCTTTCTTT
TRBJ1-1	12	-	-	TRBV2	CASSAQGSEAFF	TGTGCCAGCAGTGCCCAGGGGTCTGAAGCTTTCTTT
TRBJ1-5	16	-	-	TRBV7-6	CASSFRSGFSNQPQHF	TGTGCCAGCAGCTTCCGGTCAGGGTTTAGCAATCAGCCCCAGCATTTT
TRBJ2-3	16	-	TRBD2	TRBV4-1	CASSQAGLAEADTQYF	TGCGCCAGCAGCCAAGCGGGACTAGCGGAGGCAGATACGCAGTATTTT
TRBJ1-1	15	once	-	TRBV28	CASSPLGGGNTEAFF	TGTGCCAGCAGCCCCCTGGGCGGGGGGAACACTGAAGCTTTCTTT
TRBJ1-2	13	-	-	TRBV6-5	CASSLLAFDGYTF	TGTGCCAGCAGTTTATTGGCCTTTGATGGCTACACCTTC
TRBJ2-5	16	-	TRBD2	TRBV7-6	CASSLTGSGGQETQYF	TGTGCCAGCAGCCTCACGGGGAGCGGGGGACAAGAGACCCAGTACTTC
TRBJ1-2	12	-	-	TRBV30	CAWSRSAGGYTF	TGTGCCTGGAGTAGGAGTGCTGGGGGCTACACCTTC
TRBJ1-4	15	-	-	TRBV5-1	CASALRGQGREKLFF	TGCGCCAGCGCCCTAAGGGGTCAGGGAAGGGAAAAACTGTTTTTT
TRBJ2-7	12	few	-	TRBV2	CASSTGFDEQYF	TGTGCCAGCAGTACAGGTTTTGACGAGCAGTACTTC
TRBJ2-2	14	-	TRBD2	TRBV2	CASMTSANTGELFF	TGTGCCAGCATGACTAGCGCGAACACCGGGGAGCTGTTTTTT
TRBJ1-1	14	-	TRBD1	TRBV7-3	CASSGQGGLTEAFF	TGTGCCAGCAGCGGACAGGGTGGCCTAACTGAAGCTTTCTTT
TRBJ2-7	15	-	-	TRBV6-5	CASSYSGGPGYEQYF	TGTGCCAGCAGTTACTCAGGGGGACCGGGGTACGAGCAGTACTTC
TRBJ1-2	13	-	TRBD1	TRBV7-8	CASSPEDRTVETF	TGTGCCAGCAGCCCAGAGGACAGGACCGTTGAGACCTTC
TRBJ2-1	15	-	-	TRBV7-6	CASSPRDSPYNEQFF	TGTGCCAGCAGCCCGCGAGATTCCCCCTACAATGAGCAGTTCTTC
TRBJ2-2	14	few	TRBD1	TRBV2	CASSRTGGTGELFF	TGTGCCAGCAGTCGGACAGGGGGCACCGGGGAGCTGTTTTTT
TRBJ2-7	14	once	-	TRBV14	CASSQAVASYEQYF	TGTGCCAGCAGCCAAGCCGTTGCCAGCTACGAGCAGTACTTC
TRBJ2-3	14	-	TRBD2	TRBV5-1	CASSFWTRADTQYF	TGCGCCAGCAGCTTTTGGACTAGGGCAGATACGCAGTATTTT
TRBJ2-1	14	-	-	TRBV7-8	CASSLVGDPNEQFF	TGTGCCAGCAGCTTAGTTGGAGATCCCAATGAGCAGTTCTTC
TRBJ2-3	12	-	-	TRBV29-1	CSSTFSGDTQYF	TGCAGCTCCACCTTTTCGGGGGATACGCAGTATTTT
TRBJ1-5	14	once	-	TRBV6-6	CASSYADSGQPQHF	TGTGCCAGCAGTTACGCCGACAGTGGTCAGCCCCAGCATTTT
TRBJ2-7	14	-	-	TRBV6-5	CASSYSSSRGEQYF	TGTGCCAGCAGTTACTCATCCAGTCGGGGCGAGCAGTACTTC
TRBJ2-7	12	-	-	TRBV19	CASSPDNYEQYF	TGTGCCAGTAGTCCTGACAACTACGAGCAGTACTTC
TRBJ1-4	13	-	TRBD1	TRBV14	CASSDRVDEKLFF	TGTGCCAGCTCGGACAGGGTAGATGAAAAACTGTTTTTT
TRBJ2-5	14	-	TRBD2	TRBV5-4	CASSPAGKGETQYF	TGTGCCAGCAGCCCAGCGGGGAAGGGGGAGACCCAGTACTTC
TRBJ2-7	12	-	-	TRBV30	CAWSVVGSEQYF	TGTGCCTGGAGTGTAGTCGGGAGCGAGCAGTACTTC
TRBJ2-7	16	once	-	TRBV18	CASSLRRGAGSYEQYF	TGTGCCAGCTCACTAAGACGGGGGGCCGGGTCCTACGAGCAGTACTTC
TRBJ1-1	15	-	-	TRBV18	CASSPKGPGYTEAFF	TGTGCCAGCTCACCCAAGGGGCCCGGCTACACTGAAGCTTTCTTT
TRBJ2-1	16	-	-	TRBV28	CASTLMRDPLYNEQFF	TGTGCCAGCACCCTAATGAGGGATCCCCTCTACAATGAGCAGTTCTTC
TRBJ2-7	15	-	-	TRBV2	CASSEAGVTGYEQYF	TGTGCCAGCAGTGAAGCAGGAGTGACGGGCTACGAGCAGTACTTC
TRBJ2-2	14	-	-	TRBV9	CASSVDPGTGELFF	TGTGCCAGCAGCGTAGATCCGGGAACCGGGGAGCTGTTTTTT
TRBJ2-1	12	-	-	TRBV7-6	CASSPRGHEQFF	TGTGCCAGCAGCCCTAGAGGCCATGAGCAGTTCTTC
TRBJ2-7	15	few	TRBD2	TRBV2	CASSQTSGRSYEQYF	TGTGCCAGCAGTCAGACTAGCGGGCGATCCTACGAGCAGTACTTC
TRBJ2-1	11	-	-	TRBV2	CASSAENEQFF	TGTGCCAGCAGTGCTGAGAATGAGCAGTTCTTC